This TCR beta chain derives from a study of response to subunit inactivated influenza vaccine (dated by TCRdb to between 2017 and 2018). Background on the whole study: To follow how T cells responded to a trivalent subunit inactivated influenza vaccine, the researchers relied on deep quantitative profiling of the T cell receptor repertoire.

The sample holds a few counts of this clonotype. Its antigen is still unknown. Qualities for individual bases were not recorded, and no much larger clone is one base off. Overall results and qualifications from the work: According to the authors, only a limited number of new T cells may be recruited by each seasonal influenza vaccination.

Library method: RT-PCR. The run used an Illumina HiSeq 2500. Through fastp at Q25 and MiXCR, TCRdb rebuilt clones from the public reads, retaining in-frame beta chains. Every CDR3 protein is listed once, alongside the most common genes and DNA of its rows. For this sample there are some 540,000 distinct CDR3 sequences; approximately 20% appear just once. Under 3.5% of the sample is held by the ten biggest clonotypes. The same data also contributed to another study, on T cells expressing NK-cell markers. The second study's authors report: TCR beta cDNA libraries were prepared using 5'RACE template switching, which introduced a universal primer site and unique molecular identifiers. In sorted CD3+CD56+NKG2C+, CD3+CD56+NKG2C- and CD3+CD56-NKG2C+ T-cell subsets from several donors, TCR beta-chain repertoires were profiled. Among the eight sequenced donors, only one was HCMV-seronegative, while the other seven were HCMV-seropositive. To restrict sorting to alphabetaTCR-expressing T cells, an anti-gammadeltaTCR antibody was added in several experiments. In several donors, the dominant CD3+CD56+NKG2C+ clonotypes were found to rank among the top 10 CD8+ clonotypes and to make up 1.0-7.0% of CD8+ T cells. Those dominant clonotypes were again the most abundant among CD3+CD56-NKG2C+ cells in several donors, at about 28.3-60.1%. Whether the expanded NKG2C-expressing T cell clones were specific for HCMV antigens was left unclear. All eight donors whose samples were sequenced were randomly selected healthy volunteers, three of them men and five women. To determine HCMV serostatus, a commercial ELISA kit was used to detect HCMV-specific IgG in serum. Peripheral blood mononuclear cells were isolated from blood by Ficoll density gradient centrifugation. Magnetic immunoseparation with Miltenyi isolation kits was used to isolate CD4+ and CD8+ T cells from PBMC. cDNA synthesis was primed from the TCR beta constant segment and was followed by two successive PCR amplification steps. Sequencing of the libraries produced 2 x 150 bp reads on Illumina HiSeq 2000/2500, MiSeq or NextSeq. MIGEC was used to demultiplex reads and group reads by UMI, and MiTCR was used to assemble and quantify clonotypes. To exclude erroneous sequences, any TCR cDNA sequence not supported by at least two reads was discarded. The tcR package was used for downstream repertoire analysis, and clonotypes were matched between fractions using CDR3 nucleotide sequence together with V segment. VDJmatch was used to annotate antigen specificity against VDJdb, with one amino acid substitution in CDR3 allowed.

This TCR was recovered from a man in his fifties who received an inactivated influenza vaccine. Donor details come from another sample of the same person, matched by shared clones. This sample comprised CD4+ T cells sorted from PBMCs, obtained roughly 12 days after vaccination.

Here the CDR3 is given as CSSQGVTYEQYF. The DNA sequence is TGCAGCTCACAGGGGGTGACCTACGAGCAGTACTTC. The rearrangement joined TRBV20-1 to TRBJ2-7, and 8 junction bases match TRBD1. CDR1 and CDR2, looked up from the germline V gene (reference sequence), are DFQATT and SNEGSKA. The CDR3 measures 12 amino acids from cysteine to phenylalanine. The only DNA kept is the CDR3, 36 bases in frame from the first base.